The following is a TCR beta chain sequence with its context. The junction shows a germline mismatch at one end, possibly a read error. This entry belongs to a study of brain T cells in children with intractable seizures. Clones were sequenced by immunoSEQ multiplex PCR, and TCRdb holds only the in-frame ones, with some missing. The repertoire holds about 340,000 clones, with 93% as singletons. As for time point: blood from clinic visit 5 months post-surgery; TSC patient then seizure free. Source: peripheral blood, taken more than 4 months after surgery. The clonotype was recovered from a boy younger than two with tuberous sclerosis and intractable seizures.

CDR3 nucleotides: TGTGCTAGCAGTTCATGGACCGGGCCCACTAATGAGCAGTTCTTC. It yields the protein CASSSWTGPTNEQFF. The rearrangement links TRBV7-7 to TRBJ2-1; no clear D. Germline V lookup: CDR1 SSHAT, CDR2 FNYEAQ (reference sequence). The CDR3 contains 15 residues.